This TCR beta chain derives from a study of T cell changes during pregnancy in multiple sclerosis. TCRdb's table, derived via immunoSEQ multiplex PCR, lists solely in-frame clones and lacks some. The repertoire holds 36,000 or so clones, 88% seen once, with under 0.75% in the top ten. The TCR sequence derives from a female donor with multiple sclerosis, enrolled in a pregnancy study. This specimen consisted of CD4+ T cells from peripheral blood mononuclear cells, obtained in the first trimester of pregnancy.

The CDR3 DNA reads TGTGCCAGCAGCTTAGGATTCGGGGGGAACACTGAAGCTTTCTTT. The encoded protein is CASSLGFGGNTEAFF. The V call is TRBV7-9, the J call TRBJ1-1; perhaps TRBD1 as D (5 bases). Trimming removed 1 base at V and 1 base at J, with 10 bases between. This CDR3 region has 15 residues. Germline V gene sequence: CDR1 SEHNR, CDR2 FQNEAQ (reference sequence).